This T cell receptor beta chain appears in the sequencing data of a study of cytomegalovirus exposure and HLA in healthy donors. Whole-study context: T cells numbering about 180 million yielded approximately 100 million unique TCR beta sequences in an earlier analysis.

Whole-study results and caveats: Presence/absence analyses took donor sequencing depth as roughly uniform. In a later analysis, TCR association rates varied by HLA locus: DRB1 most, HLA-C fewest. The study found most TCR sequences rare, yet found some public TCRs in many donors.

With regard to this clone: Its cognate antigen is unknown.

The primer mix had 60 Vbeta and 13 Jbeta primers. Assay: immunoSEQ multiplex PCR; the TCRdb copy retains only in-frame clones and omits some. Among 250,000 to 350,000 clones listed, roughly 80% were seen once. This sequence originates from a girl under 10 years old in good health and CMV-seronegative. Material for sequencing was PBMCs.

The CDR3 nucleotides are TGTGCCAGCAGTGATCCCGCGAGAGGGAGCTCCTACGAGCAGTACTTC. It yields the protein CASSDPARGSSYEQYF. The chain links TRBV6-1 to TRBJ2-7, with D perhaps matching TRBD2 (5 bases). Germline-derived CDR1 and CDR2 are MNHNS and SASEGT. V was shortened by 3 bases and J by 0 bases, with 15 bases between the two germline ends. This CDR3 has 16 residues.